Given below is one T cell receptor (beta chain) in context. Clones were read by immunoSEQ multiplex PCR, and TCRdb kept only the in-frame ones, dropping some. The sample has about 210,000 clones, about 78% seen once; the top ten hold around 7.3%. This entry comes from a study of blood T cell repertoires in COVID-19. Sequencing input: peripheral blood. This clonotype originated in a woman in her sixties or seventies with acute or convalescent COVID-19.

CDR3 in DNA: TGTGCCAGCAGTGAAACTAGCGGGAGCTCCTACAATGAGCAGTTCTTC. Protein product: CASSETSGSSYNEQFF. This chain connects TRBV25-1 to TRBJ2-1, with 11 bases aligning to TRBD2. CDR1 and CDR2 from the germline V gene are MGHDK and SYGVNS. The CDR3 runs to 16 residues. With 2 bases clipped from V and 0 bases from J, the junction kept 0 bases outside the gene matches.